A single sample gave rise to the 17 T cell receptor beta chains below, sequenced in a study of cytomegalovirus exposure and HLA in healthy donors. The PCR employed 60 Vbeta primers together with 13 Jbeta primers. Sequenced by immunoSEQ multiplex PCR; TCRdb stores in-frame clones only, minus some. This sample's table reports 110,000 to 150,000 clones. Sample: PBMCs. Every receptor here comes from a woman aged 18-29 years in good health and CMV-seronegative.

The J gene is TRBJ1-1, the V gene TRBV5-1; D might be TRBD1 (5 bases). V was trimmed by 0 bases and J by 5 bases, leaving 8 bases between them. CDR3 size: 13 residues. Germline lookup yields CDR1 SGHRS and CDR2 YFSETQ. CDR3 in DNA: TGCGCCAGCAGCTTGGTAGGGGTTACTGAAGCTTTCTTT. Translating gives CASSLVGVTEAFF.

The genes are TRBV12-5 and TRBJ2-5, with TRBD2 matching over 7 bases. The CDR3 has 15 amino acids. Looked up from germline, CDR1 is LGHNT and CDR2 is FRNRAP. The V gene end was trimmed by 1 base and the J gene end by 5 bases; junction bases not matched to a gene: 7. The CDR3 DNA reads as TGTGCTAGTGGTTTGGGGACCCGGGAGGCGGAGACCCAGTACTTC. Protein: CASGLGTREAETQYF.

The J gene is TRBJ1-1, the V gene TRBV25-1; D may be TRBD1 (6 bases). The CDR3 totals 14 residues. The V gene lost 6 bases and the J gene lost 0 bases, with 11 bases spanning the gap. Germline assignment: CDR1 MGHDK and CDR2 SYGVNS. The CDR3 protein is CASRGDTVNTEAFF. The CDR3 coding sequence is TGTGCCAGCAGAGGGGACACCGTGAACACTGAAGCTTTCTTT.

V gene TRBV27 combines with J gene TRBJ1-5; 11 positions match TRBD1. The CDR3 spans 15 residues. J gave up 6 bases and V 6 bases, and 7 bases lay outside the gene matches. The germline V gene has CDR1 MNHEY and CDR2 SMNVEV (reference sequence). CDR3 loop: CASSRGQGVGQPQHF. CDR3 in DNA: TGTGCCAGCAGCAGGGGACAGGGGGTCGGTCAGCCCCAGCATTTT.

The chain couples TRBV30 to TRBJ2-3; the match to TRBD1 covers 7 bases. Germline V CDR1 and CDR2: GTSNPN, SVGIG (reference sequence). J was trimmed by 2 bases and V by 7 bases; bases with no gene match: 9. CDR3 size: 14 residues. The CDR3 sequence is CASSQGLLTDTQYF. The CDR3 nucleotides read TGTGCCTCTTCACAGGGGTTACTCACAGATACGCAGTATTTT.

The gene calls are TRBV11-3 and TRBJ1-1; D gene ambiguous. In germline, CDR1 is SGHNT, CDR2 YENEEA. The V and J ends lost 5 bases and 2 bases respectively, with 12 bases between them. The CDR3 extends over 14 amino acids. Here the CDR3 DNA reads TGTGCCAGCAGCCCCCTACGGGAAAACACTGAAGCTTTCTTT. It translates to CASSPLRENTEAFF.

This chain uses TRBV15 with TRBJ2-5, with TRBD2 matching over 10 bases. V was pared by 1 base and J by 3 bases, with 5 bases of the junction left unmatched. CDR3 length equals 16 residues. The germline V gene encodes CDR1 LNHNV and CDR2 YYDKDF (reference sequence). CDR3 in amino acids: CATSRGTSGWEETQYF. Here the CDR3 DNA reads TGTGCCACCAGCAGAGGGACTAGCGGTTGGGAAGAGACCCAGTACTTC.

This chain uses TRBV6-5 with TRBJ1-4; D is undetermined. This CDR3 has 16 residues. With 2 bases removed from V and 7 bases from J, the gap between germline ends came to 17 bases. From germline, CDR1 is MNHEY and CDR2 SVGAGI. CDR3 protein: CASSYQTPLVGEKLFF. Written as DNA, the CDR3 is TGTGCCAGCAGTTACCAGACTCCCTTAGTGGGTGAAAAACTGTTTTTT.

The V and J genes are TRBV7-3 and TRBJ2-2; the D gene is possibly TRBD1 (5 bases). Trimming stripped 5 bases from V and 6 bases from J, with 10 bases between. CDR1 SGHTA and CDR2 FQGTGA come from the germline V gene. The CDR3 length is 13 residues. CDR3 residues: CASSPRGSGELFF. CDR3 DNA: TGTGCCAGCAGCCCTAGGGGCTCCGGGGAGCTGTTTTTT.

The chain links TRBV5-1 to TRBJ2-1; perhaps TRBD2 as D (5 bases). CDR1 is SGHRS and CDR2 is YFSETQ in the germline V gene. Deletions cut 0 bases from V and 7 bases from J, with 8 bases between. CDR3 length: 13 residues. In DNA form, the CDR3 reads TGCGCCAGCAGCTTGGCAGGCGGGAATGAGCAGTTCTTC. It translates to CASSLAGGNEQFF.

The rearrangement joins TRBV15 to TRBJ1-1, with TRBD1 as a possible D gene (6 bases). CDR3 length equals 15 residues. The germline gives CDR1 LNHNV, CDR2 YYDKDF (reference sequence). Deletions cut 3 bases from V and 0 bases from J, with 11 bases between. CDR3 loop: CATSSRGQLNTEAFF. DNA of the CDR3: TGTGCCACCAGCAGTAGAGGACAGTTGAACACTGAAGCTTTCTTT.

The rearrangement links TRBV7-3 to TRBJ2-3, with 8 bases identical to TRBD1. V gave up 4 bases and J gave up 1 base; unmatched junction bases: 4. The CDR3 has 15 amino acids. Germline values: CDR1 SGHTA, CDR2 FQGTGA. CDR3 region: CASSSGQEGTDTQYF. CDR3 in DNA: TGTGCCAGCAGCTCGGGACAGGAGGGCACAGATACGCAGTATTTT. Supplemented by reference TRBV7-3 and TRBJ2-3, the full variable domain reads GAGVSQTPSNKVTEKGKYVELRCDPISGHTALYWYRQSLGQGPEFLIYFQGTGAADDSGLPNDRFFAVRPEGSVSTLKIQRTERGDSAVYLCASSSGQEGTDTQYFGPGTRLTVL.

This chain uses TRBV19 with TRBJ1-1; TRBD1 matches at 9 bases. CDR1 is LNHDA and CDR2 is SQIVND in the germline V gene (reference sequence). CDR3 size: 14 residues. Trimming removed 6 bases from V and 7 bases from J; junction bases left unmatched: 9. The CDR3 nucleotides are TGTGCCAGTAGACAGGGGGCGGGATACGGTGAAGCTTTCTTT. As protein: CASRQGAGYGEAFF.

The J gene is TRBJ2-5, the V gene TRBV5-1, with 7 bases lining up with TRBD2. J gave up 4 bases and V 7 bases, and 10 bases lay outside the gene matches. Germline V gene sequence: CDR1 SGHRS, CDR2 YFSETQ. The CDR3 spans 14 residues. The CDR3 region is CASGHGGSGETQYF. CDR3 nucleotide sequence: TGCGCCAGCGGTCACGGGGGGTCGGGAGAGACCCAGTACTTC. Full variable domain (missing parts from reference TRBV5-1 and TRBJ2-5): KAGVTQTPRYLIKTRGQQVTLSCSPISGHRSVSWYQQTPGQGLQFLFEYFSETQRNKGNFPGRFSGRQFSNSRSEMNVSTLELGDSALYLCASGHGGSGETQYFGPGTRLLVL.

This rearrangement joins TRBV5-4 to TRBJ1-2; D possibly corresponds to TRBD1 (6 bases). Germline CDR1 SGHNT, CDR2 YYREEE (reference sequence). The ends were cut back, 1 base at V and 3 bases at J, with 16 bases in the middle. The CDR3 extends over 16 amino acids. The CDR3 loop is CASSLIGRGRDYGYTF. DNA for the CDR3: TGTGCCAGCAGCTTGATCGGCAGGGGTAGGGACTATGGCTACACCTTC.

Regarding this clone: This specimen includes other DNA sequences encoding the same CDR3. The chain uses TRBV5-1 and TRBJ2-3, with D tentatively TRBD2 (6 bases). Looked up from germline, CDR1 is SGHRS and CDR2 is YFSETQ. Trimming took 2 bases from V and 5 from J, leaving 9 bases between them. This CDR3 is built from 13 residues. CDR3 protein: CASSFPGEDTQYF. CDR3 sequence (DNA): TGCGCCAGCAGCTTCCCGGGGGAAGATACGCAGTATTTT.

The chain combines TRBV7-6 with TRBJ2-1; 11 positions agree with TRBD2. Germline assignment: CDR1 SGHVS and CDR2 FNYEAQ. The CDR3 is 15 amino acids. After removal of 0 bases from V and 5 bases from J, the junction contained 0 bases not matched to a gene. The CDR3 DNA reads as TGTGCCAGCAGCTTAGCGGGACTAGCGGACAATGAGCAGTTCTTC. It codes for CASSLAGLADNEQFF.